The 31 T cell receptor beta chains in this list originate from one sample, sequenced in a study of blood T cells in healthy people across ages. A sample-barcoded 5' primer and a J-beta primer mix were used in a second PCR of roughly 7 to 11 cycles. TCRdb fed the 5' RACE reads into MiXCR, producing one record per CDR3 protein. This sample has about 680,000 distinct CDR3 sequences, with roughly 50% found just once. Sequenced: blood. These TCRs come from a woman in her fifties or sixties in good health.

The chain has TRBV7-9 and TRBJ2-7; 8 bases are a match to TRBD2. Trimming at V came to 5 bases and at J to 5 bases, leaving 11 bases not matched to a gene. From germline, CDR1 is SEHNR and CDR2 FQNEAQ (reference sequence). The CDR3 spans 15 residues. The CDR3 here is CASSPRLSGKHEQYF. CDR3 nucleotides: TGTGCCAGCAGCCCCCGACTTAGCGGGAAACACGAGCAGTACTTC.

The gene calls are TRBV20-1 and TRBJ1-5, with D unclear. This CDR3 contains 15 residues. V lost 4 bases and J lost 3, with 16 bases in between. The germline V gene encodes CDR1 DFQATT and CDR2 SNEGSKA (reference sequence). CDR3 protein: CSAMIEGIPNQPQHF. As DNA, the CDR3 is TGCAGTGCTATGATAGAGGGAATCCCCAATCAGCCCCAGCATTTT.

This clonotype occurred a few times. The V call is TRBV6-5, the J call TRBJ2-7; 8 bases are a match to TRBD2. This CDR3 has 15 amino acids. The trim removed 2 bases at V and 1 base at J, leaving 4 bases unmatched. The germline CDR1 and CDR2 sequences are MNHEY and SVGAGI. The CDR3 reads CASSYRTSKSYEQYF. CDR3 sequence (DNA): TGTGCCAGCAGTTACCGGACTAGCAAATCCTACGAGCAGTACTTC.

The V and J genes are TRBV7-2 and TRBJ2-5; a possible D gene is TRBD1 (5 bases). V was pared by 8 bases and J by 5 bases, with 18 bases between. This CDR3 has 14 amino acids. Germline V lookup: CDR1 SGHTA, CDR2 FQGNSA. Here the CDR3 reads CASAYQGGWETQYF. The CDR3 DNA follows: TGTGCCAGCGCTTACCAGGGCGGATGGGAGACCCAGTACTTC.

This clonotype was seen only a few times. The chain combines TRBV14 with TRBJ2-5; no definite D call. Trimming cost V 0 bases and J 0 bases, with 2 bases left between them. The germline gives CDR1 SGHDN, CDR2 FVKESK. This CDR3 region has 13 residues. Written as DNA, the CDR3 is TGTGCCAGCAGCCAAGACAACCAAGAGACCCAGTACTTC. It codes for CASSQDNQETQYF.

The chain links TRBV7-2 to TRBJ1-4, with 7 positions matching TRBD1. CDR3 length equals 15 residues. Looked up from germline, CDR1 is SGHTA and CDR2 is FQGNSA. V lost 1 base to trimming and J lost 4 bases; unmatched junction nucleotides: 3. CDR3 sequence reads: CASSLETGYNEKLFF. CDR3 sequence (DNA): TGTGCCAGCAGCTTAGAGACAGGGTATAATGAAAAACTGTTTTTT.

This chain joins TRBV28 and TRBJ2-1; 11 bases line up with TRBD2. CDR1 is MDHEN, CDR2 SYDVKM, per germline. J lost 8 bases, V lost 5 bases, and 8 bases had no gene match. The CDR3 runs to 15 residues. The CDR3 DNA follows: TGTGCCAGCAGTCATAGCGGGAGGGCCGCGGATGAGCAGTTCTTC. Translating it yields CASSHSGRAADEQFF.

The chain employs TRBV7-3 and TRBJ2-1; no clear D. Trimming left V 3 bases short and J 2 bases short, with 8 bases between. The CDR3 has 14 residues. Germline values: CDR1 SGHTA, CDR2 FQGTGA. CDR3 sequence reads: CASSFDPTYNEQFF. The CDR3 nucleotides are TGTGCCAGCAGCTTTGACCCCACCTACAATGAGCAGTTCTTC. Full variable domain (missing parts from reference TRBV7-3 and TRBJ2-1): GAGVSQTPSNKVTEKGKYVELRCDPISGHTALYWYRQSLGQGPEFLIYFQGTGAADDSGLPNDRFFAVRPEGSVSTLKIQRTERGDSAVYLCASSFDPTYNEQFFGPGTRLTVL.

This clonotype was seen ten or more times. The chain couples TRBV15 to TRBJ2-3, with D unclear. CDR3 size: 16 residues. In germline, CDR1 is LNHNV, CDR2 YYDKDF (reference sequence). Trimming left V 0 bases short and J 2 bases short, with 12 bases between. The CDR3 region has the DNA TGTGCCACCAGCAGAGATCGTACGGGCATCACAGATACGCAGTATTTT. Its translation is CATSRDRTGITDTQYF.

The chain uses TRBV6-1 and TRBJ2-3; D is possibly TRBD1 (6 bases). Looked up from germline, CDR1 is MNHNS and CDR2 is SASEGT. V lost 6 bases and J lost 2, with 9 bases in between. This CDR3 region has 13 residues. The CDR3 sequence is CASSPGHTDTQYF. The CDR3 DNA sequence: TGTGCCAGCAGCCCGGGACACACAGATACGCAGTATTTT.

The chain combines TRBV9 with TRBJ2-1; 8 bases are a match to TRBD2. The ends lost 1 base at V and 2 bases at J; junction bases unmatched: 5. CDR1 is SGDLS, CDR2 YYNGEE, per germline. The CDR3 is 16 amino acids. For the CDR3, the DNA is TGTGCCAGCAGCGTAACTAGCGGTCAGACCTACAATGAGCAGTTCTTC. Amino acids: CASSVTSGQTYNEQFF.

The J gene is TRBJ2-1, the V gene TRBV11-2; weak D call: TRBD2 (5 bases). The CDR3 covers 15 residues. In germline, CDR1 is SGHAT, CDR2 FQNNGV. The V end was cut by 5 bases, the J end by 8 bases, with 19 bases between. CDR3 region: CASSLREQPFYEQFF. For the CDR3, the DNA is TGTGCCAGCAGCCTTAGGGAGCAACCTTTTTATGAGCAGTTCTTC.

This clonotype was seen a few times. The genes are TRBV28 and TRBJ2-5, with 8 bases matching TRBD2. The V segment lost 7 bases and the J segment 3 bases; nucleotides outside the gene matches: 4. This CDR3 has 13 amino acids. The germline gives CDR1 MDHEN, CDR2 SYDVKM. As DNA, the CDR3 is TGTGCCAGCACCCAACTAGCGGAAGAGACCCAGTACTTC. Its translation: CASTQLAEETQYF.

V is TRBV20-1 and J is TRBJ1-5, with 7 bases matching TRBD1. Germline V gene lookup returns CDR1 DFQATT and CDR2 SNEGSKA (reference sequence). This CDR3 has 14 residues. The V gene end was trimmed by 3 bases and the J gene end by 7 bases; junction bases not matched to a gene: 9. The CDR3 region has the DNA TGCAGTGCTAGGGCCGACAGGGAGTACCAGCCCCAGCATTTT. It codes for CSARADREYQPQHF.

The V gene is TRBV5-1, the J gene TRBJ2-3; 7 bases agree with TRBD2. This CDR3 has 20 residues. The germline V gene encodes CDR1 SGHRS and CDR2 YFSETQ. V was pared by 4 bases and J by 3 bases, with 23 bases of the junction left unmatched. CDR3 sequence (DNA): TGCGCCAGCAGCATGACCCCGGGACTAAAAAAAGTATATTTGACAGATACGCAGTATTTT. This translates into CASSMTPGLKKVYLTDTQYF.

This clonotype was observed many times. The chain employs TRBV10-3 and TRBJ2-6; weak D call: TRBD1 (5 bases). Germline V gives CDR1 ENHRY, CDR2 SYGVKD. V lost 0 bases to trimming and J lost 0 bases, with 9 bases between them. The CDR3 extends over 17 amino acids. The CDR3 sequence: CAISESSGYSGANVLTF. CDR3 bases: TGTGCCATCAGTGAGTCATCAGGGTACTCTGGGGCCAACGTCCTGACTTTC.

The chain couples TRBV7-8 to TRBJ2-3; 10 bases agree with TRBD2. The J segment lost 5 bases and the V segment lost 3 bases, leaving 8 bases of the junction unmatched. The CDR3 extends over 16 amino acids. Germline V gene data show CDR1 as SGHVS and CDR2 as FQNEAQ. The CDR3 loop reads CASSFASGSGVDTQYF. For the CDR3, the DNA is TGTGCCAGCAGCTTTGCTAGCGGGAGCGGGGTAGATACGCAGTATTTT.

This clonotype was seen only a few times. The chain employs TRBV6-1 and TRBJ1-1; D is unclear. The CDR3 runs to 14 residues. V shed 3 bases and J shed 1 base, with 9 bases lying between them. Germline V gives CDR1 MNHNS, CDR2 SASEGT. CDR3 bases: TGTGCCAGCAGTGAGGGAGACACGAACACTGAAGCTTTCTTT. Residues: CASSEGDTNTEAFF.

J is TRBJ1-1 and V is TRBV7-3; tentative D call: TRBD1 (5 bases). CDR3 size: 14 residues. Trimming stripped 5 bases from V and 0 bases from J, with 10 bases between. Germline lookup yields CDR1 SGHTA and CDR2 FQGTGA. In DNA form, the CDR3 reads TGTGCCAGCAGCCCGGGACTTCTGAACACTGAAGCTTTCTTT. Translation gives CASSPGLLNTEAFF.

The V and J genes are TRBV5-1 and TRBJ2-1; 13 nucleotides match TRBD2. The length of the CDR3 is 15 residues. The ends lost 2 bases at V and 6 bases at J; junction bases unmatched: 2. The germline gives CDR1 SGHRS, CDR2 YFSETQ. The CDR3 coding sequence is TGCGCCAGCAGCTTTCGGACTAGCGGGAGCAATGAGCAGTTCTTC. This codes for CASSFRTSGSNEQFF.

The V and J genes are TRBV5-6 and TRBJ2-5; a possible D gene is TRBD1 (6 bases). The ends were cut back, 4 bases at V and 5 bases at J, with 15 bases in the middle. The CDR3 totals 14 residues. Looked up from germline, CDR1 is SGHDT and CDR2 is YYEEEE. The CDR3 region has the DNA TGTGCCAGCAGCCTGTACAGGGCTGGGGAGACCCAGTACTTC. It yields the protein CASSLYRAGETQYF.

The chain recombines TRBV4-2 with TRBJ1-6, with 8 positions matching TRBD1. CDR3 length equals 18 residues. In germline, CDR1 is LGHNA, CDR2 YNFKEQ. Trimming removed 4 bases from V and 7 bases from J; junction bases left unmatched: 15. This CDR3 reads CASSPSTSGTGQNSPLHF. The CDR3 bases are TGTGCCAGCAGCCCAAGTACCTCCGGGACAGGCCAAAATTCACCCCTCCACTTT.

The genes are TRBV30 and TRBJ2-7; D unresolved. The CDR3 is 10 residues long. Germline-derived CDR1 and CDR2 are GTSNPN and SVGIG (reference sequence). The V end lost 1 base, the J end lost 4 bases, and 2 bases lay between the germline ends. CDR3 nucleotide sequence: TGTGCCTGGAGTGAGTACGAGCAGTACTTC. Its protein is CAWSEYEQYF.

The chain carries TRBV7-2 and TRBJ2-1, with unresolved D. Germline loops: CDR1 SGHTA, CDR2 FQGNSA. Trimming stripped 3 bases from V and 6 bases from J, with 12 bases between. CDR3 length equals 14 residues. The CDR3 loop reads CASSFGTQPNEQFF. In DNA form, the CDR3 reads TGTGCCAGCAGCTTTGGAACGCAACCCAATGAGCAGTTCTTC.

V and J are TRBV3-1 and TRBJ2-1; D gene ambiguous. The germline V gene encodes CDR1 LGHDT and CDR2 YNNKEL (reference sequence). CDR3 size: 15 residues. The V and J ends lost 7 bases and 3 bases respectively, with 16 bases between them. CDR3 DNA: TGTGCCAGCACCGTCTCACTGGCGGACTACAATGAGCAGTTCTTC. Translated, it gives CASTVSLADYNEQFF.

The rearrangement uses TRBV20-1 and TRBJ2-7; 8 bases match TRBD1. With 0 bases clipped from V and 5 bases from J, the junction kept 12 bases outside the gene matches. The CDR3 has 16 amino acids. Germline V gene lookup returns CDR1 DFQATT and CDR2 SNEGSKA (reference sequence). CDR3 sequence reads: CSARDWKGRGLHEQYF. DNA for the CDR3: TGCAGTGCTAGAGATTGGAAGGGCAGGGGGCTCCACGAGCAGTACTTC.

This clonotype occurred a few times. The V gene is TRBV7-2, the J gene TRBJ1-2; D is unclear. CDR3 length equals 13 residues. Germline CDR1 SGHTA, CDR2 FQGNSA. V lost 2 bases, J lost 7 bases, and 11 bases lay in between. The CDR3 bases are TGTGCCAGCAGCTTAAGGACGTCGTCTGGCTACACCTTC. Translated: CASSLRTSSGYTF.

This chain joins TRBV20-1 and TRBJ2-4; no firm D call. The assigned J gene may be wrong: the sequence end matches TRBJ2-7 better. The CDR3 loop spans 13 amino acids. CDR1 is DFQATT, CDR2 SNEGSKA, per germline (reference sequence). This CDR3 is CSARSPPRYEQYF. Here the CDR3 DNA reads TGCAGTGCCCGTAGTCCTCCCAGATACGAGCAGTACTTC.

The chain is built from TRBV5-1 and TRBJ2-7; D is perhaps TRBD1 or TRBD2 (5 bases each). Germline assignment: CDR1 SGHRS and CDR2 YFSETQ. The CDR3 loop spans 17 amino acids. Trimming stripped 1 base from V and 3 bases from J, with 20 bases between. The CDR3, as DNA: TGCGCCAGCAGCTTGAGGGTCGAGGGGAACATCCTCTACGAGCAGTACTTC. It translates to CASSLRVEGNILYEQYF. Full variable domain (remainder filled in from reference TRBV5-1 and TRBJ2-7): KAGVTQTPRYLIKTRGQQVTLSCSPISGHRSVSWYQQTPGQGLQFLFEYFSETQRNKGNFPGRFSGRQFSNSRSEMNVSTLELGDSALYLCASSLRVEGNILYEQYFGPGTRLTVT.

A note on this clonotype: One end of the junction varies from germline; a read error may be responsible. The chain couples TRBV6-2 or TRBV6-3 to TRBJ2-4, with D hard to call. Germline V lookup: CDR1 MNHEY, CDR2 SVGEGT. The CDR3 loop spans 13 amino acids. The chain's CDR3 is CACSLAERNIQYF. In nucleotides, the CDR3 is TGTGCCTGCAGTTTAGCCGAAAGGAACATTCAGTACTTC.

The chain has TRBV29-1 and TRBJ2-7; D uncertain. Germline lookup yields CDR1 SQVTM and CDR2 ANQGSEA. The length of the CDR3 is 14 residues. V lost 4 bases and J 0 bases, leaving 13 bases between the germline ends. DNA of the CDR3: TGCAGCGTTGTTGGGGTCCCGAGCTCCTACGAGCAGTACTTC. This gives the protein CSVVGVPSSYEQYF.